This T cell receptor beta chain was identified during a study of brain T cells in children with intractable seizures. Only cases whose brain tissue showed the highest T cell transcript signatures were sequenced. Before surgery, patients took at least one anti-epileptic drug. Profiled with immunoSEQ multiplex PCR; TCRdb holds only in-frame clones, not every one. The sample shows about 80,000 clones, about 90% of them seen only once. CDR3 length: 11 residues. Germline V gene data show CDR1 as GTSNPN and CDR2 as SVGIG (reference sequence). V lost 7 bases, J lost 9 bases, and 3 bases stayed unmatched. The source material was peripheral blood, sampled at surgery. The gene calls are TRBV30 and TRBJ1-4; 9 nucleotides agree with TRBD1. This clonotype was obtained from a girl aged 2-10 years with Rasmussen encephalitis and intractable seizures. As DNA, the CDR3 is TGTGCCTTAGGACAGGGGCAAAAACTGTTTTTT. Translated: CALGQGQKLFF.